This is a list of T cell receptor beta chains from one sample in a study of shared clonotypes between healthy human individuals. Measured with immunoSEQ multiplex PCR; TCRdb has only the in-frame clones, and not every one. The sample has about 2.4 million clones, roughly 93% seen once. Sequencing was done on a sample of naive CD4+ T cells from PBMCs. The receptors shown here come from a man younger than 35 in good health. Some clones in this sample may be carry-over from other donors' samples. Both conserved end residues are part of each CDR3. A D gene is named only where the DNA matches it firmly. Some rows have no size entry. The others give once, few or many, or a class for an expanded clone.

d_call: TRBD1
j_call: TRBJ2-1
v_call: TRBV18
clone_size: NA
cdr3_aa: CASSQGQGSYNEQFF
cdr3_nt: TGTGCCAGCTCACAGGGACAGGGTTCCTACAATGAGCAGTTCTTC

d_call: NA
j_call: TRBJ2-3
v_call: TRBV9
clone_size: NA
cdr3_aa: CASSFLWIGTDTQYF
cdr3_nt: TGTGCCAGCAGTTTCCTATGGATTGGCACAGATACGCAGTATTTT

d_call: TRBD1
j_call: TRBJ2-4
v_call: TRBV28
clone_size: NA
cdr3_aa: CASSPGTGENIQYF
cdr3_nt: TGTGCCAGCAGTCCCGGGACAGGGGAAAACATTCAGTACTTC

d_call: TRBD1
j_call: TRBJ2-7
v_call: TRBV6-5
clone_size: NA
cdr3_aa: CASSYAGTGGREQYF
cdr3_nt: TGTGCCAGCAGTTACGCCGGGACAGGGGGTCGGGAGCAGTACTTC

d_call: TRBD1
j_call: TRBJ2-7
v_call: TRBV9
clone_size: NA
cdr3_aa: CASSEGQGGTGGDEQYF
cdr3_nt: TGTGCCAGCAGCGAGGGACAGGGAGGGACCGGAGGTGACGAGCAGTACTTC

d_call: NA
j_call: TRBJ2-1
v_call: TRBV19
clone_size: NA
cdr3_aa: CASSIGGLGNEQFF
cdr3_nt: TGTGCCAGTAGTATAGGAGGGTTAGGGAATGAGCAGTTCTTC

d_call: NA
j_call: TRBJ2-2
v_call: TRBV27
clone_size: NA
cdr3_aa: CASSFPTGELFF
cdr3_nt: TGTGCCAGCAGTTTCCCCACCGGGGAGCTGTTTTTT

d_call: TRBD1
j_call: TRBJ1-2
v_call: TRBV30
clone_size: few
cdr3_aa: CAWGQDYGYTF
cdr3_nt: TGTGCCTGGGGACAGGACTATGGCTACACCTTC

d_call: NA
j_call: TRBJ1-2
v_call: TRBV29-1
clone_size: few
cdr3_aa: CSVEYTAGYTF
cdr3_nt: TGCAGCGTGGAGTATACAGCAGGCTACACCTTC

d_call: NA
j_call: TRBJ2-5
v_call: TRBV7-9
clone_size: NA
cdr3_aa: CASSPGSVGGIQETQYF
cdr3_nt: TGTGCCAGCAGCCCCGGGTCTGTGGGAGGAATTCAAGAGACCCAGTACTTC

d_call: NA
j_call: TRBJ2-3
v_call: TRBV5-6
clone_size: once
cdr3_aa: CASSLGGSTDTQYF
cdr3_nt: TGTGCCAGCAGCTTAGGAGGGAGCACAGATACGCAGTATTTT

d_call: TRBD1
j_call: TRBJ1-5
v_call: TRBV4-1
clone_size: NA
cdr3_aa: CASSQMTGGISNQPQHF
cdr3_nt: TGCGCCAGCAGCCAGATGACAGGGGGTATTAGCAATCAGCCCCAGCATTTT

d_call: NA
j_call: TRBJ2-6
v_call: TRBV14
clone_size: NA
cdr3_aa: CASSQLLFGDPGANVLTF
cdr3_nt: TGTGCCAGCAGCCAACTGCTTTTTGGGGACCCTGGGGCCAACGTCCTGACTTTC

d_call: NA
j_call: TRBJ2-5
v_call: TRBV19
clone_size: once
cdr3_aa: CASSTTGSGSQYF
cdr3_nt: TGTGCCAGTAGTACCACAGGGTCGGGGTCCCAGTACTTC

d_call: NA
j_call: TRBJ2-2
v_call: TRBV7-7
clone_size: few
cdr3_aa: CATEPGELFF
cdr3_nt: TGTGCCACCGAACCCGGGGAGCTGTTTTTT

d_call: TRBD1
j_call: TRBJ2-5
v_call: TRBV5-4
clone_size: NA
cdr3_aa: CASSWQGAQQETQYF
cdr3_nt: TGTGCCAGCAGCTGGCAGGGGGCGCAGCAAGAGACCCAGTACTTC

d_call: NA
j_call: TRBJ2-2
v_call: TRBV6-5
clone_size: NA
cdr3_aa: CASSYRTDITGELFF
cdr3_nt: TGTGCCAGCAGTTACCGGACAGACATCACCGGGGAGCTGTTTTTT

d_call: TRBD1
j_call: TRBJ1-3
v_call: TRBV7-8
clone_size: NA
cdr3_aa: CASSWTGAPISGNTIYF
cdr3_nt: TGTGCCAGCAGCTGGACAGGGGCTCCCATCTCTGGAAACACCATATATTTT

d_call: NA
j_call: TRBJ2-1
v_call: TRBV7-2
clone_size: NA
cdr3_aa: CASSFSSDNEQFF
cdr3_nt: TGTGCCAGCAGCTTCAGCTCAGACAATGAGCAGTTCTTC

d_call: TRBD2
j_call: TRBJ2-7
v_call: TRBV27
clone_size: NA
cdr3_aa: CASSPDDLAGSYEQYF
cdr3_nt: TGTGCCAGCAGCCCTGACGATCTAGCGGGGTCCTACGAGCAGTACTTC

d_call: NA
j_call: TRBJ2-3
v_call: TRBV5-1
clone_size: NA
cdr3_aa: CASSSGYTDTQYF
cdr3_nt: TGCGCCAGCAGCTCGGGGTACACAGATACGCAGTATTTT

d_call: TRBD1
j_call: TRBJ1-3
v_call: TRBV18
clone_size: NA
cdr3_aa: CASSPGQSAGNTIYF
cdr3_nt: TGTGCCAGCTCACCGGGACAGTCAGCTGGAAACACCATATATTTT

d_call: NA
j_call: TRBJ1-1
v_call: TRBV28
clone_size: NA
cdr3_aa: CASSLLQFEAFF
cdr3_nt: TGTGCCAGCAGTTTATTACAGTTTGAAGCTTTCTTT